This T cell receptor beta chain was recorded in a study of control samples from healthy donors and cancer patients. This CDR3 has 15 amino acids. The V segment lost 5 bases and the J segment 4 bases; nucleotides outside the gene matches: 8. The germline V gene has CDR1 LNHDA and CDR2 SQIVND (reference sequence). Measured with immunoSEQ multiplex PCR; TCRdb has only the in-frame clones, and not every one. The sample lists 60,000 to 65,000 clones, 70% to 90% seen once, with over 4.5% in the top ten. The chain employs TRBV19 and TRBJ1-2, with 9 bases matching TRBD1. The sequenced sample consisted of blood. The receptor's source is a man aged 35 to 55 in good health. DNA for the CDR3: TGTGCCAGTAGTGACACCGGGACAGGGACCTATGGCTACACCTTC. The encoded protein is CASSDTGTGTYGYTF.